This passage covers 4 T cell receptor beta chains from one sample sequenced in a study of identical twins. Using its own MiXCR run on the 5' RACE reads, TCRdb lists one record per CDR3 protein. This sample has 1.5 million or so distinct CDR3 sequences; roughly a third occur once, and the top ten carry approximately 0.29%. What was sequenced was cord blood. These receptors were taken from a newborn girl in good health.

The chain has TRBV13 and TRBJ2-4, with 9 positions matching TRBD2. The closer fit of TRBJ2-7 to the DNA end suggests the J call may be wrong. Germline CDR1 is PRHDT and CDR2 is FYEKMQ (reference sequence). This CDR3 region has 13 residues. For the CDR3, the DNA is TGTGCCAGCACGAGCGGGGGGAAAATCGAGCAGTACTTC. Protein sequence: CASTSGGKIEQYF.

In DNA form, the CDR3 reads TGTGCCAGCAGCTTAGGGACCGAGGGAAAGCGAGCTTTCTTT. Its protein is CASSLGTEGKRAFF. J is TRBJ1-1 and V is TRBV7-2; D unclear. There are 14 residues in the CDR3. Germline V CDR1 and CDR2: SGHTA, FQGNSA. V was shortened by 1 base and J by 10 bases, with 16 bases between the two germline ends.

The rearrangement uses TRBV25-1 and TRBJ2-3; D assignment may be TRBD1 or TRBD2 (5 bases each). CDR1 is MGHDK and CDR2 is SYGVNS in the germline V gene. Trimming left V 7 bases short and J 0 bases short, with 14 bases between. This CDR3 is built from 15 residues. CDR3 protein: CASTRGGRSTDTQYF. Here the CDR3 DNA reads TGTGCCAGCACCCGTGGGGGAAGGAGCACAGATACGCAGTATTTT.

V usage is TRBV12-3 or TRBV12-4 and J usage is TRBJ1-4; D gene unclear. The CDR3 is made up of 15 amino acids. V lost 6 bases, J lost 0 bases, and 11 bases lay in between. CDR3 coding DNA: TGTGCCAGCAGCCGTCGTAGCTCAACTAATGAAAAACTGTTTTTT. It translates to CASSRRSSTNEKLFF.